Each of the 32 T cell receptor beta chains below was sequenced from the same sample in a study of blood T cell repertoires in COVID-19. This table comes from immunoSEQ multiplex PCR, and its TCRdb copy is limited to in-frame clones, with some not included. The sample yields roughly 90,000 clones, about 85% seen once. The sequenced sample consisted of peripheral blood. The receptors originated from a man older than 75 with acute or convalescent COVID-19.

CDR3 in amino acids: CASSQTLNYGYTF. CDR3 coding DNA: TGTGCCAGTAGCCAGACATTAAACTATGGCTACACCTTC. The chain couples TRBV19 to TRBJ1-2, with D unresolved. V dropped 6 bases and J dropped 2 bases, with 10 bases sitting between them. Germline CDR1 is LNHDA and CDR2 is SQIVND (reference sequence). The CDR3 is 13 amino acids.

The chain employs TRBV18 and TRBJ2-3; 9 nucleotides align to TRBD2. This CDR3 contains 17 residues. Losses at the gene ends were 2 bases for V and 4 bases for J; bases not matched to a gene: 10. Germline V lookup: CDR1 KGHSH, CDR2 LQKENI. Here the CDR3 DNA reads TGTGCCAGCTCACCATCGAGTAGCGGGAGCATCCCAGATACGCAGTATTTT. Amino acid sequence: CASSPSSSGSIPDTQYF.

CDR3 residues: CASSLWGTGVSGELFF. CDR3 DNA sequence: TGCGCCAGCAGCTTGTGGGGGACAGGGGTCTCCGGGGAGCTGTTTTTT. The J gene is TRBJ2-2, the V gene TRBV5-1; 10 bases map to TRBD1. Unmatched junction bases numbered 6, after V lost 1 base and J lost 6 bases. The length of the CDR3 is 16 residues. The germline gives CDR1 SGHRS, CDR2 YFSETQ.

The CDR3 is CSTIDGGYNQPQHF. The DNA of the CDR3 is TGCAGCACTATTGACGGGGGATACAATCAGCCCCAGCATTTT. The rearrangement joins TRBV29-1 to TRBJ1-5; D might be TRBD1 (5 bases). This CDR3 spans 14 amino acids. With 8 bases removed from V and 3 bases from J, the gap between germline ends came to 17 bases. Germline V gene sequence: CDR1 SQVTM, CDR2 ANQGSEA.

The rearrangement links TRBV19 to TRBJ2-2; TRBD1 agrees at 9 bases. Germline V lookup: CDR1 LNHDA, CDR2 SQIVND (reference sequence). The V segment lost 5 bases and the J segment 4 bases; nucleotides outside the gene matches: 8. This CDR3 has 16 residues. CDR3 DNA: TGTGCCAGTAGTCAAACAGGGGGCCGGGTCACCGGGGAGCTGTTTTTT. Its translation is CASSQTGGRVTGELFF.

The chain is built from TRBV6-5 and TRBJ2-7; D is perhaps TRBD1 (5 bases). Germline V gene data show CDR1 as MNHEY and CDR2 as SVGAGI. The CDR3 spans 14 residues. V lost 9 bases and J 4 bases, leaving 19 bases between the germline ends. The CDR3 sequence is CASLRQAGFYEQYF. CDR3 in DNA: TGTGCCAGTTTAAGGCAGGCAGGGTTTTACGAGCAGTACTTC.

V and J are TRBV28 and TRBJ2-1, with 10 nucleotides matching TRBD2. The V segment lost 6 bases and the J segment 9 bases; nucleotides outside the gene matches: 2. The V gene's germline CDR1 is MDHEN and CDR2 SYDVKM. The CDR3 runs 12 residues. CDR3 in DNA: TGTGCCAGCAGGACTAGCGGGTTTGAGCAGTTCTTC. Translated: CASRTSGFEQFF. Complete variable domain (other parts from reference TRBV28 and TRBJ2-1): DVKVTQSSRYLVKRTGEKVFLECVQDMDHENMFWYRQDPGLGLRLIYFSYDVKMKEKGDIPEGYSVSREKKERFSLILESASTNQTSMYLCASRTSGFEQFFGPGTRLTVL.

The chain recombines TRBV27 with TRBJ2-3, with 14 bases identical to TRBD2. This CDR3 has 16 amino acids. V was clipped by 4 bases and J by 6 bases; unmatched bases: 6. Germline CDR1 and CDR2: MNHEY and SMNVEV (reference sequence). CDR3 loop: CASSSGTSGSSDTQYF. The CDR3 coding sequence is TGTGCCAGCAGTTCAGGGACTAGCGGGAGCTCTGATACGCAGTATTTT.

CDR3 DNA sequence: TGTGCCAGCTCACCACTCCCAACGGGTGCGGACACTGAAGCTTTCTTT. Translated, it gives CASSPLPTGADTEAFF. This chain connects TRBV18 to TRBJ1-1, with D unresolved. The V gene lost 1 base and the J gene lost 3 bases, with 15 bases spanning the gap. The CDR3 covers 16 residues. Germline-derived CDR1 and CDR2 are KGHSH and LQKENI.

The chain recombines TRBV25-1 with TRBJ1-2; a weak D match, TRBD1 (5 bases). V gave up 3 bases and J gave up 6 bases, with 11 bases separating them. Germline V gene lookup returns CDR1 MGHDK and CDR2 SYGVNS. The CDR3 totals 13 residues. In nucleotides, the CDR3 is TGTGCCAGCAGTGACCCAGGGAAGGATGGCTACACCTTC. Translating it yields CASSDPGKDGYTF.

This sequence joins TRBV10-3 and TRBJ1-2, with 7 bases identical to TRBD1. CDR3 size: 13 residues. Unmatched junction bases numbered 3, after V lost 8 bases and J lost 0 bases. Germline CDR1 ENHRY, CDR2 SYGVKD. The CDR3: CAIAGTANYGYTF. CDR3 sequence (DNA): TGTGCCATCGCCGGGACAGCTAACTATGGCTACACCTTC.

V is TRBV4-2 and J is TRBJ1-5; weak D call: TRBD1 (6 bases). Germline V gives CDR1 LGHNA, CDR2 YNFKEQ. The V end was cut by 0 bases, the J end by 7 bases, with 16 bases between. The length of the CDR3 is 16 residues. The CDR3 sequence is CASSQELTVQGQPQHF. DNA of the CDR3: TGTGCCAGCAGCCAAGAGTTAACCGTCCAGGGGCAGCCCCAGCATTTT.

The J gene is TRBJ2-3, the V gene TRBV24-1, with a weak D call TRBD2 (6 bases). V lost 1 base, J lost 1 base, and 11 bases lay in between. The CDR3 totals 16 residues. The germline gives CDR1 KGHDR, CDR2 SFDVKD. CDR3 sequence (DNA): TGTGCCACCAGTGATTTTTCAACGGGAGGCACAGATACGCAGTATTTT. Amino acids: CATSDFSTGGTDTQYF.

The chain couples TRBV6-5 to TRBJ1-4, with TRBD1 matching 8 bases. Per germline, CDR1 MNHEY and CDR2 SVGAGI. The trim removed 0 bases at V and 7 bases at J, leaving 7 bases unmatched. The CDR3 spans 16 residues. This CDR3 is CASSYSGTGRSEKLFF. The CDR3 DNA sequence: TGTGCCAGCAGTTACTCAGGGACAGGTCGGAGTGAAAAACTGTTTTTT.

This clone is labeled as medium-sized (0.01 to 0.1%). The V call is TRBV28, the J call TRBJ2-2, with 9 bases lining up with TRBD2. Trimming cost V 7 bases and J 6 bases; bases outside gene matches: 9. The V gene's germline CDR1 is MDHEN and CDR2 SYDVKM. This CDR3 is 15 amino acids long. CDR3 loop: CASTYSGRVAGELFF. In DNA form, the CDR3 reads TGTGCCAGCACCTATAGCGGGAGAGTGGCCGGGGAGCTGTTTTTT.

This clone was seen just once. V usage is TRBV30 and J usage is TRBJ1-2; D might be TRBD1 (6 bases). Trimming shortened V by 1 base and J by 4 bases, and 16 bases separated the two germline ends. This CDR3 spans 15 amino acids. CDR1 and CDR2 from the germline V gene are GTSNPN and SVGIG (reference sequence). The chain's CDR3 is CAWSGEGEPSYGYTF. As DNA, the CDR3 is TGTGCCTGGAGTGGAGAGGGGGAACCTAGCTATGGCTACACCTTC.

This sequence joins TRBV11-3 and TRBJ2-1, with 8 bases lining up with TRBD1. The CDR3 has 13 residues. Trimming cost V 5 bases and J 8 bases; bases outside gene matches: 5. The germline V gene encodes CDR1 SGHNT and CDR2 YENEEA. CDR3 DNA: TGTGCCAGCAGCGGCCACAGGGGGGATGAGCAGTTCTTC. Its protein product is CASSGHRGDEQFF.

This clone appeared once. The chain joins TRBV6-1 to TRBJ1-3, with 9 positions matching TRBD1. Germline V gives CDR1 MNHNS, CDR2 SASEGT. The V and J ends lost 4 bases and 3 bases, in that order; junction bases with no gene match: 7. The CDR3 has 16 residues. The CDR3 coding sequence is TGTGCCAGCAGTGGGCGGACAGGGGTAGGTGGAAACACCATATATTTT. It yields the protein CASSGRTGVGGNTIYF.

The rearrangement uses TRBV7-3 and TRBJ1-2; the D gene is possibly TRBD1 (5 bases). The ends were cut back, 2 bases at V and 3 bases at J, with 10 bases in the middle. The germline V gene encodes CDR1 SGHTA and CDR2 FQGTGA. The CDR3 spans 14 residues. CDR3 region: CASSLVPQDYGYTF. Here the CDR3 DNA reads TGTGCCAGCAGCTTAGTCCCACAGGACTATGGCTACACCTTC.

The rearrangement uses TRBV6-5 and TRBJ1-6; D gene ambiguous. CDR3 size: 11 residues. Trimming removed 6 bases from V and 5 bases from J, with 2 bases in between. Per germline, CDR1 MNHEY and CDR2 SVGAGI. The DNA of the CDR3 is TGTGCCAGCAGCAATAATTCACCCCTCCACTTT. Its protein product is CASSNNSPLHF.

The CDR3 reads CASRQDRTGTYGYTF. The DNA of the CDR3 is TGTGCCAGCAGACAAGATAGGACAGGAACCTATGGCTACACCTTC. The V and J genes are TRBV2 and TRBJ1-2; 7 bases map to TRBD1. The trim removed 6 bases at V and 4 bases at J, leaving 11 bases unmatched. The CDR3 consists of 15 residues. Germline values: CDR1 SNHLY, CDR2 FYNNEI.

The chain combines TRBV18 with TRBJ2-2; TRBD2 matches 8 bases. The CDR3 is made up of 18 amino acids. J was trimmed by 6 bases and V by 1 base; bases with no gene match: 13. Germline V lookup: CDR1 KGHSH, CDR2 LQKENI. CDR3: CASSPRRSGSRDAGELFF. CDR3 coding DNA: TGTGCCAGCTCACCACGTAGAAGCGGGAGCAGGGACGCCGGGGAGCTGTTTTTT.

The chain recombines TRBV29-1 with TRBJ2-7; the match to TRBD1 covers 7 bases. Germline assignment: CDR1 SQVTM and CDR2 ANQGSEA. V lost 4 bases, J lost 4 bases, and 13 bases stayed unmatched. The CDR3 is made up of 15 amino acids. CDR3 residues: CSVADGQALLYEQYF. The CDR3 DNA reads as TGCAGCGTTGCCGATGGACAGGCCCTTTTGTACGAGCAGTACTTC.

V and J are TRBV19 and TRBJ2-3, with 14 bases that match TRBD2. Germline assignment: CDR1 LNHDA and CDR2 SQIVND (reference sequence). The CDR3 has 17 residues. V shed 4 bases, J shed 1 base, and the junction held 4 bases outside the gene matches. The CDR3 is CASSRLAGGRGTDTQYF. CDR3 in DNA: TGTGCCAGTAGTAGACTAGCGGGAGGGCGGGGCACAGATACGCAGTATTTT. The full variable domain, its missing parts supplied by reference TRBV19 and TRBJ2-3, is DGGITQSPKYLFRKEGQNVTLSCEQNLNHDAMYWYRQDPGQGLRLIYYSQIVNDFQKGDIAEGYSVSREKKESFPLTVTSAQKNPTAFYLCASSRLAGGRGTDTQYFGPGTRLTVL.

The CDR3 DNA reads TGTGCCAGCAGTTTAACAGGGATAAGCTCTGGAAACACCATATATTTT. As protein: CASSLTGISSGNTIYF. The genes are TRBV27 and TRBJ1-3, with D perhaps matching TRBD1 (6 bases). CDR3 size: 16 residues. Germline CDR1 and CDR2: MNHEY and SMNVEV (reference sequence). The ends were cut back, 2 bases at V and 0 bases at J, with 11 bases in the middle.

The chain joins TRBV19 to TRBJ1-2; TRBD1 aligns across 7 bases. The CDR3 runs to 15 residues. Per the germline V gene, CDR1 is LNHDA and CDR2 is SQIVND (reference sequence). V trimming: 4 bases; J trimming: 2 bases; junction bases outside the gene matches: 7. DNA for the CDR3: TGTGCCAGTAGTAGCCGAGGGACAGCAAACTATGGCTACACCTTC. This sequence encodes CASSSRGTANYGYTF.

CDR3: CASSLISGRARELFF. DNA of the CDR3: TGTGCCAGCAGCTTGATTAGCGGGAGGGCCCGGGAGCTGTTTTTT. This chain uses TRBV5-5 with TRBJ2-2; TRBD2 matches at 11 bases. The CDR3 covers 15 residues. Germline-derived CDR1 and CDR2 are SGHKS and YYEKEE (reference sequence). After removal of 1 base from V and 9 bases from J, the junction contained 5 bases not matched to a gene. Filled out from reference TRBV5-5 and TRBJ2-2, the complete variable domain reads DAGVTQSPTHLIKTRGQQVTLRCSPISGHKSVSWYQQVLGQGPQFIFQYYEKEERGRGNFPDRFSARQFPNYSSELNVNALLLGDSALYLCASSLISGRARELFFGEGSRLTVL.

V is TRBV9 and J is TRBJ2-7; the match to TRBD1 covers 9 bases. CDR3 length: 14 residues. Germline CDR1 and CDR2: SGDLS and YYNGEE. The ends lost 4 bases at V and 3 bases at J; junction bases unmatched: 5. CDR3 DNA sequence: TGTGCCAGCAGCCCTCCGGACAGGGGCTACGAGCAGTACTTC. Its translation is CASSPPDRGYEQYF.

CDR3 coding DNA: TGCGCCAGCAGCCCATATTCCCCGGGGGGATCCTACGAGCAGTACTTC. As protein: CASSPYSPGGSYEQYF. This chain connects TRBV4-1 to TRBJ2-7; 7 bases fit TRBD2. The germline gives CDR1 MGHRA, CDR2 YSYEKL. The CDR3 has 16 residues. The J segment lost 1 base and the V segment lost 4 bases, leaving 10 bases of the junction unmatched.

The chain has TRBV29-1 and TRBJ2-5; 9 bases align to TRBD1. CDR3 length: 13 residues. Germline loops: CDR1 SQVTM, CDR2 ANQGSEA. Germline trimming cut 4 bases from V and 4 bases from J; bases unmatched to any gene: 4. CDR3 in amino acids: CSVAGTGIETQYF. The CDR3 DNA is TGCAGCGTTGCCGGGACAGGGATAGAGACCCAGTACTTC.

This chain uses TRBV6-5 with TRBJ1-2; no definite D call. V dropped 8 bases and J dropped 4 bases, with 8 bases sitting between them. Germline assignment: CDR1 MNHEY and CDR2 SVGAGI. CDR3 length equals 11 residues. The CDR3 nucleotides read TGTGCCAGCGATGACACCTATGGCTACACCTTC. Amino acid sequence: CASDDTYGYTF.

This rearrangement joins TRBV28 to TRBJ2-5, with D possibly TRBD2 on 5 matching bases. Trimming took off 4 bases at V and 4 bases at J, with 7 bases between the two ends. The CDR3 spans 12 residues. Germline V gene lookup returns CDR1 MDHEN and CDR2 SYDVKM. The CDR3 here is CASSSGSETQYF. CDR3 DNA sequence: TGTGCCAGCAGTTCGGGGTCAGAGACCCAGTACTTC.